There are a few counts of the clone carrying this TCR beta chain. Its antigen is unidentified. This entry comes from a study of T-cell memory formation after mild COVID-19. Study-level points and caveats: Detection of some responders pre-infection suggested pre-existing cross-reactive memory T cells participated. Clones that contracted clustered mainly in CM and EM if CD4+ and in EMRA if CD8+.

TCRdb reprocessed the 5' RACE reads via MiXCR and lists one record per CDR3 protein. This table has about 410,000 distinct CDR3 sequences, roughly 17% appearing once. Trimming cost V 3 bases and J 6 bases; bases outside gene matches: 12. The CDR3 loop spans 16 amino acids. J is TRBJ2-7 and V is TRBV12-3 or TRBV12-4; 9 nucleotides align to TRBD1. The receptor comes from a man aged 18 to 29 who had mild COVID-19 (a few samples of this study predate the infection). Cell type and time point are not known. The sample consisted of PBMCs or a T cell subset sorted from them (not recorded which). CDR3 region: CASSFGGPDRGAEQYF. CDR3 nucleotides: TGTGCCAGCAGTTTCGGGGGGCCCGACAGGGGGGCCGAGCAGTACTTC.